The 10 T cell receptor beta chains given below trace back to one sample, sequenced in a study of blood T cells in healthy people across ages (dated by TCRdb to between 2014 and 2017). The protocol used for the library was 5' RACE. Sequencing took place on an Illumina HiSeq 2500. The second PCR ran for about 7 to 11 cycles and used a J-beta primer mix along with a sample-barcoded 5' primer. Clones were called with MiXCR by TCRdb after fastp trimmed the public reads at Q25, and only in-frame beta chains were retained. Rows with a matching CDR3 protein are joined into one entry that keeps the most common DNA and genes. The sample has about 800,000 distinct CDR3 sequences on record, 25% of them singletons. In total, the top ten clones hold 3% to 4.5% of the sample. A further study also used this sample, focusing on T cells of mothers and their children.

Sequencing input: blood. All receptors derive from a boy younger than 18 in good health.

The rearrangement uses TRBV5-1 and TRBJ2-6; possibly TRBD1 for D (5 bases). CDR3 length: 15 residues. Germline values: CDR1 SGHRS, CDR2 YFSETQ. The V and J ends lost 4 bases and 0 bases respectively, with 8 bases between them. The CDR3 is CASSQDISGANVLTF. CDR3 DNA sequence: TGCGCCAGCAGCCAGGACATCTCTGGGGCCAACGTCCTGACTTTC. Drawing the rest from reference TRBV5-1 and TRBJ2-6, the complete variable domain is KAGVTQTPRYLIKTRGQQVTLSCSPISGHRSVSWYQQTPGQGLQFLFEYFSETQRNKGNFPGRFSGRQFSNSRSEMNVSTLELGDSALYLCASSQDISGANVLTFGAGSRLTVL.

This chain joins TRBV20-1 and TRBJ2-1; 11 nucleotides line up with TRBD2. This CDR3 is built from 13 residues. With V trimmed by 6 bases and J by 8 bases, 6 bases remained unmatched. The V gene's germline CDR1 is DFQATT and CDR2 SNEGSKA (reference sequence). CDR3 nucleotides: TGCAGTGCCCCGACTAGCGGGAAGGATGAGCAGTTCTTC. Its protein product is CSAPTSGKDEQFF.

The chain recombines TRBV29-1 with TRBJ2-3; D uncertain. The CDR3 runs 14 residues. Germline V gives CDR1 SQVTM, CDR2 ANQGSEA. Trimming shortened V by 2 bases and J by 3 bases, and 12 bases separated the two germline ends. In DNA, the CDR3 is TGCAGCGTTGAAAGCAAGCTGGCGACAGATACGCAGTATTTT. It translates to CSVESKLATDTQYF.

The chain is built from TRBV9 and TRBJ1-4; the match to TRBD1 covers 7 bases. Germline V gives CDR1 SGDLS, CDR2 YYNGEE. V was clipped by 2 bases and J by 6 bases; unmatched bases: 7. The length of the CDR3 is 15 residues. CDR3 region: CASSVLGGGDEKLFF. In DNA form, the CDR3 reads TGTGCCAGCAGCGTCTTAGGGGGCGGGGATGAAAAACTGTTTTTT.

This clonotype was counted a single time. V gene TRBV20-1 combines with J gene TRBJ1-3; D is uncertain. Trimming left V 1 base short and J 0 bases short, with 16 bases between. Germline lookup yields CDR1 DFQATT and CDR2 SNEGSKA (reference sequence). The CDR3 has 17 residues. The CDR3 here is CSARGAPTVYSGNTIYF. The CDR3 coding sequence is TGCAGTGCTAGAGGTGCACCTACAGTCTACTCTGGAAACACCATATATTTT.

The chain couples TRBV7-9 to TRBJ2-6; D may correspond to TRBD1 or TRBD2 (6 bases each). Germline V gene sequence: CDR1 SEHNR, CDR2 FQNEAQ (reference sequence). The CDR3 runs 15 residues. Deletions cut 4 bases from V and 3 bases from J, with 10 bases between. DNA of the CDR3: TGTGCCAGCAGCTGGGGGGCGGGTGGGGCCAACGTCCTGACTTTC. This sequence encodes CASSWGAGGANVLTF. Supplemented by reference TRBV7-9 and TRBJ2-6, the full variable domain reads DTGVSQNPRHKITKRGQNVTFRCDPISEHNRLYWYRQTLGQGPEFLTYFQNEAQLEKSRLLSDRFSAERPKGSFSTLEIQRTEQGDSAMYLCASSWGAGGANVLTFGAGSRLTVL.

The J gene is TRBJ2-6, the V gene TRBV20-1, with D possibly matching TRBD2 (5 bases). Trimming stripped 1 base from V and 0 bases from J, with 10 bases between. The CDR3 contains 16 residues. Germline V CDR1 and CDR2: DFQATT, SNEGSKA (reference sequence). The CDR3 region is CSARGTRDSGANVLTF. The CDR3 bases are TGCAGTGCTAGAGGAACCCGGGACTCTGGGGCCAACGTCCTGACTTTC.

The chain is built from TRBV6-2 or TRBV6-3 and TRBJ2-5, with D possibly matching TRBD1 (6 bases). Germline V CDR1 and CDR2: MNHEY, SVGEGT. V gave up 6 bases and J gave up 2 bases, with 16 bases separating them. This CDR3 is built from 15 residues. The CDR3 DNA follows: TGTGCCAGCAGCTGGGACATAGACCCTCAAGAGACCCAGTACTTC. It yields the protein CASSWDIDPQETQYF.

This sequence joins TRBV23-1 and TRBJ1-5; no clear D gene. TRBV23-1 is classed as an ORF, of uncertain function. The CDR3 has 10 amino acids. Trimming removed 7 bases from V and 10 bases from J, with 8 bases in between. CDR3 protein: CASTQTPQHF. For the CDR3, the DNA is TGCGCCAGCACCCAAACTCCCCAGCATTTT.

The rearrangement joins TRBV2 to TRBJ1-1; the D is unclear. This CDR3 is built from 13 residues. From germline, CDR1 is SNHLY and CDR2 FYNNEI. Deletions cut 3 bases from V and 6 bases from J, with 11 bases between. The CDR3 sequence is CASSDWGGAEAFF. The DNA of the CDR3 is TGTGCCAGCAGTGATTGGGGAGGCGCTGAAGCTTTCTTT.